Each of the 26 T cell receptor beta chains below was sequenced from the same sample in a study of shared clonotypes between healthy human individuals. The table came from immunoSEQ multiplex PCR; TCRdb's copy has only in-frame clones and leaves some out. The sample contains around 720,000 clones, around four fifths of which appear only once. Sequencing input: memory CD4+ T cells sorted from blood. The subset was: CD45RA-negative fraction. The receptor source for this set is a young woman in good health.

The genes are TRBV4-1 and TRBJ2-5; a weak D match, TRBD2 (5 bases). TRBJ2-7 matches the DNA end more closely, so the J call is doubtful. Germline V CDR1 and CDR2: MGHRA, YSYEKL. The CDR3 extends over 17 amino acids. CDR3 sequence: CASSQDWKRKSSYEQYF. In DNA, the CDR3 is TGCGCCAGCAGCCAAGATTGGAAGCGGAAGAGCTCCTACGAGCAGTACTTC.

The chain couples TRBV25-1 to TRBJ2-5; no clear D. CDR3 length: 12 residues. V was pared by 5 bases and J by 2 bases, with 6 bases between. CDR1 is MGHDK, CDR2 SYGVNS, per germline. Written as DNA, the CDR3 is TGTGCCAGCAGTTCTCTTCAAGAGACCCAGTACTTC. It codes for CASSSLQETQYF.

Here the CDR3 reads CASLIGPGGNTGELFF. The CDR3 DNA reads TGTGCCAGCCTCATTGGGCCGGGAGGGAACACCGGGGAGCTGTTTTTT. The chain carries TRBV6-6 and TRBJ2-2; TRBD2 agrees at 7 bases. The CDR3 length is 16 residues. V lost 8 bases, J lost 1 base, and 10 bases stayed unmatched. Germline V lookup: CDR1 MNHNY, CDR2 SVGAGI (reference sequence).

This clone was seen only a few times. The rearrangement uses TRBV4-1 and TRBJ2-2; 7 nucleotides line up with TRBD1. CDR3 length: 15 amino acids. J lost 4 bases, V lost 4 bases, and 6 bases had no gene match. Germline values: CDR1 MGHRA, CDR2 YSYEKL. The CDR3, as DNA: TGCGCCAGCAGCCCACGACAGGGTGCCACCGGGGAGCTGTTTTTT. Its translation: CASSPRQGATGELFF.

This sequence joins TRBV19 and TRBJ1-5; D perhaps matches TRBD1 (5 bases). V was trimmed by 3 bases and J by 9 bases, leaving 18 bases between them. The CDR3 contains 15 residues. Looked up from germline, CDR1 is LNHDA and CDR2 is SQIVND (reference sequence). CDR3 sequence reads: CASSMGGGTGRPQHF. CDR3 DNA: TGTGCCAGTAGTATGGGTGGAGGGACCGGGAGGCCCCAGCATTTT.

The J gene is TRBJ2-7, the V gene TRBV7-8; 8 bases line up with TRBD2. Losses at the gene ends were 4 bases for V and 5 bases for J; bases not matched to a gene: 10. Germline CDR1 SGHVS, CDR2 FQNEAQ. This CDR3 is built from 15 residues. CDR3: CASSWEAGVSNEQYF. The DNA of the CDR3 is TGTGCCAGCAGCTGGGAAGCGGGAGTATCGAACGAGCAGTACTTC.

The J gene is TRBJ2-7, the V gene TRBV29-1; D is unresolved. Germline CDR1 and CDR2: SQVTM and ANQGSEA. V was trimmed by 2 bases and J by 5 bases, leaving 13 bases between them. The CDR3 is made up of 13 amino acids. The CDR3 coding sequence is TGCAGCGTTGAAAGAGAACCCTTCGACGAGCAGTACTTC. Amino acids: CSVEREPFDEQYF.

The CDR3 spells CASSPEGSHEQYF. In DNA form, the CDR3 reads TGTGCCAGCAGCCCAGAGGGTTCCCACGAGCAGTACTTC. The V and J genes are TRBV7-9 and TRBJ2-7, with D perhaps TRBD2 (5 bases). The CDR3 sequence is 13 residues long. V lost 5 bases and J 5 bases, leaving 13 bases between the germline ends. Germline V gene data show CDR1 as SEHNR and CDR2 as FQNEAQ (reference sequence).

V is TRBV7-8 and J is TRBJ1-5; possible D gene TRBD1, 5 bases. Germline V gene lookup returns CDR1 SGHVS and CDR2 FQNEAQ. V lost 5 bases and J 3 bases, leaving 11 bases between the germline ends. The CDR3 runs to 14 residues. CDR3 DNA sequence: TGTGCCAGCAGCCCATCACAGGTCAATCAGCCCCAGCATTTT. It codes for CASSPSQVNQPQHF.

This clone appeared once. The chain is built from TRBV28 and TRBJ2-5; 11 bases fit TRBD1. The J call is uncertain, as TRBJ2-7 better fits the DNA end. The CDR3 is made up of 13 amino acids. Per germline, CDR1 MDHEN and CDR2 SYDVKM. CDR3 nucleotide sequence: TGTGCCAGCCGGGGACAGGGGGTCTACGAGCAGTACTTC. Protein: CASRGQGVYEQYF.

This chain uses TRBV5-1 with TRBJ2-2; 8 nucleotides align to TRBD1. There are 15 residues in the CDR3. V shed 2 bases, J shed 5 bases, and the junction held 5 bases outside the gene matches. Germline lookup yields CDR1 SGHRS and CDR2 YFSETQ. The CDR3 spells CASSFQGAETGELFF. In DNA form, the CDR3 reads TGCGCCAGCAGCTTCCAGGGGGCGGAAACCGGGGAGCTGTTTTTT.

Only a few counts were recorded for this clone. This chain links TRBV19 with TRBJ2-3; maybe TRBD2 (5 bases). CDR1 is LNHDA, CDR2 SQIVND, per germline (reference sequence). The CDR3 loop spans 14 amino acids. Deletions cut 5 bases from V and 3 bases from J, with 12 bases between. The CDR3 coding sequence is TGTGCCAGTAGTCGGGCGGAGCGGACAGATACGCAGTATTTT. It yields the protein CASSRAERTDTQYF.

The rearrangement joins TRBV5-1 to TRBJ2-3; 9 nucleotides agree with TRBD2. CDR3 size: 16 residues. Per germline, CDR1 SGHRS and CDR2 YFSETQ. V lost 4 bases to trimming and J lost 0 bases; unmatched junction nucleotides: 6. The CDR3 bases are TGCGCCAGCAGCATTAGCGGGAGACCAAGCACAGATACGCAGTATTTT. Protein product: CASSISGRPSTDTQYF.

The chain couples TRBV28 to TRBJ1-1; tentatively, D is TRBD1 (5 bases). This CDR3 region has 14 residues. V was shortened by 5 bases and J by 4 bases, with 14 bases between the two germline ends. From germline, CDR1 is MDHEN and CDR2 SYDVKM. The CDR3 DNA sequence: TGTGCCAGCAGTCCCCCCCGGGGGGGCACTGAAGCTTTCTTT. Translation: CASSPPRGGTEAFF.

In regard to this clone: A junction end diverges from the germline sequence, so it may reflect a read error. The rearrangement uses TRBV28 and TRBJ1-1; TRBD1 agrees at 7 bases. CDR3 length: 11 residues. In germline, CDR1 is MDHEN, CDR2 SYDVKM. CDR3 sequence: CASSSATGQLF. In nucleotides, the CDR3 is TGTGCCAGCAGTTCAGCGACAGGGCAGCTCTTT.

This clone is a singleton in its sample. This chain uses TRBV10-1 with TRBJ2-5; either TRBD1 or TRBD2 may fit D (5 bases each). CDR1 is WNHNN and CDR2 is SYGVQD in the germline V gene (reference sequence). V shed 7 bases and J shed 3 bases, with 18 bases lying between them. The CDR3 runs 15 residues. The CDR3 DNA sequence: TGCGCCAGCATGAGGGGTGTCCCTTGGGAAGAGACCCAGTACTTC. Amino acid sequence: CASMRGVPWEETQYF.

The genes are TRBV5-1 and TRBJ2-5; 13 bases are a match to TRBD2. V gave up 3 bases and J gave up 1 base; unmatched junction bases: 6. Germline V lookup: CDR1 SGHRS, CDR2 YFSETQ. This CDR3 is 17 amino acids long. CDR3 bases: TGCGCCAGCAGCTCGAATGGACTAGCGGGAGTCCAAGAGACCCAGTACTTC. Amino acid sequence: CASSSNGLAGVQETQYF.

Here the CDR3 DNA reads TGTGCCAGCACTATAGTGCAGGGTGGCACTGAAGCTTTCTTT. It is translated as CASTIVQGGTEAFF. The J gene is TRBJ1-1, the V gene TRBV28, with D possibly matching TRBD1 (5 bases). V was cut by 7 bases and J by 4 bases, with 16 bases left in between. The CDR3 extends over 14 amino acids. Germline V gives CDR1 MDHEN, CDR2 SYDVKM.

This clone has only a few counts. The chain carries TRBV7-8 and TRBJ1-4; D uncertain. V lost 1 base and J lost 3, with 3 bases in between. Germline CDR1 reads SGHVS; CDR2 reads FQNEAQ. The CDR3 covers 13 residues. The CDR3 sequence is CASSLGPNEKLFF. In nucleotides, the CDR3 is TGTGCCAGCAGCTTAGGCCCTAATGAAAAACTGTTTTTT.

The CDR3 loop reads CASSLGAVFTGELFF. The CDR3 DNA follows: TGTGCCAGCAGCCTCGGGGCAGTCTTCACCGGGGAGCTGTTTTTT. The chain uses TRBV28 and TRBJ2-2, with D possibly being TRBD1 or TRBD2 (5 bases each). The CDR3 loop spans 15 amino acids. Germline assignment: CDR1 MDHEN and CDR2 SYDVKM. V was shortened by 6 bases and J by 4 bases, with 15 bases between the two germline ends.

The gene calls are TRBV5-1 and TRBJ2-7, with TRBD2 matching over 7 bases. The CDR3 runs 14 residues. V gave up 4 bases and J gave up 7 bases; unmatched junction bases: 11. In germline, CDR1 is SGHRS, CDR2 YFSETQ. The CDR3 protein is CASSHSSGVQEQYF. The CDR3 bases are TGCGCCAGCAGCCATTCTAGCGGTGTGCAAGAGCAGTACTTC.

This chain uses TRBV19 with TRBJ2-3, with D tentatively TRBD2 (7 bases). V lost 5 bases to trimming and J lost 2 bases, with 14 bases between them. Germline lookup yields CDR1 LNHDA and CDR2 SQIVND (reference sequence). The CDR3 has 15 amino acids. Here the CDR3 DNA reads TGTGCCAGTAGTCCCCTAGGGGGGGTCACAGATACGCAGTATTTT. Translating gives CASSPLGGVTDTQYF. Drawing the rest from reference TRBV19 and TRBJ2-3, the complete variable domain is DGGITQSPKYLFRKEGQNVTLSCEQNLNHDAMYWYRQDPGQGLRLIYYSQIVNDFQKGDIAEGYSVSREKKESFPLTVTSAQKNPTAFYLCASSPLGGVTDTQYFGPGTRLTVL.

The CDR3 region has the DNA TGCGCCAGCGGCAGAACCAACAGGGGTCGGTCGTGCCCTACAAATCAGCCCCAGCATTTT. It codes for CASGRTNRGRSCPTNQPQHF. This rearrangement joins TRBV23-1 to TRBJ1-5, with 7 bases fitting TRBD1. TRBV23-1 is reported as an ORF; its role is uncertain. Trimming removed 8 bases from V and 4 bases from J; junction bases left unmatched: 26. This CDR3 is built from 20 residues.

This clone was observed a single time. One end of the junction varies from germline; a read error may be responsible. The sample has other DNA sequences that encode this CDR3 too. The V call is TRBV5-1, the J call TRBJ2-7; 12 positions agree with TRBD1. Germline V CDR1 and CDR2: SGHRS, YFSETQ. The CDR3 covers 14 residues. CDR3 DNA: TGCGCCAGCAGTTTGGGGACAGGGGGCGACGAGCAGTACTTC. Translation: CASSLGTGGDEQYF.

V is TRBV28 and J is TRBJ1-2; TRBD1 might be the D (6 bases). Trimming took 3 bases from V and 4 from J, leaving 9 bases between them. This CDR3 comprises 13 residues. In germline, CDR1 is MDHEN, CDR2 SYDVKM. This CDR3 reads CASSLGGGYGYTF. The CDR3 region has the DNA TGTGCCAGCAGTTTGGGGGGCGGCTATGGCTACACCTTC.

J is TRBJ2-2 and V is TRBV7-8; D not resolved. Germline assignment: CDR1 SGHVS and CDR2 FQNEAQ. The CDR3 has 14 amino acids. V lost 5 bases to trimming and J lost 3 bases, with 10 bases between them. CDR3 bases: TGTGCCAGCAGCATACCGGCCTACACCGGGGAGCTGTTTTTT. This encodes CASSIPAYTGELFF.